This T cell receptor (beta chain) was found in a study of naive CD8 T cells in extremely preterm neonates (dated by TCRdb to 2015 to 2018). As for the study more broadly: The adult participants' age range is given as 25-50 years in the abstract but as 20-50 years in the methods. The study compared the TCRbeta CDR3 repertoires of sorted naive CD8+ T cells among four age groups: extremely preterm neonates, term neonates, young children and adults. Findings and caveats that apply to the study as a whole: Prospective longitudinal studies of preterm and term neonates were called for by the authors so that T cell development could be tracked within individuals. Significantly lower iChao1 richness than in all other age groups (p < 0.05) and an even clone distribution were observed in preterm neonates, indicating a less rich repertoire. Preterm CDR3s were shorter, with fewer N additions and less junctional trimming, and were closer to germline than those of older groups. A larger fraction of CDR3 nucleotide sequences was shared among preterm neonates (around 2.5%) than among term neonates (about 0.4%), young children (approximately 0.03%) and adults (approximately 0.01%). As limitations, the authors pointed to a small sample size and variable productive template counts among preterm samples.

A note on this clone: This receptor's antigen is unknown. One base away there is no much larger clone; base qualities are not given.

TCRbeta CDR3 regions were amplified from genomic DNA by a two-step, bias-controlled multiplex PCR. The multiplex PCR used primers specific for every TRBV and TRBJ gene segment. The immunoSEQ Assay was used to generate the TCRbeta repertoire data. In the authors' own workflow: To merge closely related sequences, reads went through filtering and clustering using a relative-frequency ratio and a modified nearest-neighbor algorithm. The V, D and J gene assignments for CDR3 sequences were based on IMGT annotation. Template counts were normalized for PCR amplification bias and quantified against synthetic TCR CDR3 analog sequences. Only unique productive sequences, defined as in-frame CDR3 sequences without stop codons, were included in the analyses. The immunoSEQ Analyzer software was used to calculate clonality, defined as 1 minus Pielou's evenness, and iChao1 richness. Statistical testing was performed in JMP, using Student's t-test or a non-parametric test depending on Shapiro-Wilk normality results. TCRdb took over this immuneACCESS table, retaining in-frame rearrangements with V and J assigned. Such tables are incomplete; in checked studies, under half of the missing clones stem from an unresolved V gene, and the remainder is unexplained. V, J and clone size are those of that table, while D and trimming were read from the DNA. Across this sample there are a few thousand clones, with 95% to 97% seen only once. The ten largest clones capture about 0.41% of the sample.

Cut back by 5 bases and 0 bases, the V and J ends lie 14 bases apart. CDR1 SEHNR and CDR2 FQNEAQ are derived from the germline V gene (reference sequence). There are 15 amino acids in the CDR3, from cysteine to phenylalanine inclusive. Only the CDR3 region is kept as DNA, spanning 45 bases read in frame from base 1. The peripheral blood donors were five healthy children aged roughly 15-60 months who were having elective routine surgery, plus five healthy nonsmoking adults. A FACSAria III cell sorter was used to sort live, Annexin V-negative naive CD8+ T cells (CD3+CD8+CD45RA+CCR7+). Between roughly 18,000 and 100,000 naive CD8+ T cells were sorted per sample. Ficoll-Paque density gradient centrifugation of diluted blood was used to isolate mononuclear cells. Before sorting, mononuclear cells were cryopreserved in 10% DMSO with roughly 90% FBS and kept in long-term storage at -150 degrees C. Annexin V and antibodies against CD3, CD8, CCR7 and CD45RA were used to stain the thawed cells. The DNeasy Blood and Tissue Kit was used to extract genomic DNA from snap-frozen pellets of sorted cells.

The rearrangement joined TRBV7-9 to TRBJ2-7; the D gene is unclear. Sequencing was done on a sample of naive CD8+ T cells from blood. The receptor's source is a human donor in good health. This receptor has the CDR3 CASSPPFQVSYEQYF. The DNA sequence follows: TGTGCCAGCAGCCCGCCTTTCCAGGTCTCCTACGAGCAGTACTTC.